One sample yielded the 11 T cell receptor beta chains listed below, sequenced in a study of blood T cell repertoires in COVID-19. Using immunoSEQ multiplex PCR, the repertoire was profiled, and TCRdb retains in-frame clones only, with some absent. The sample has around 470,000 clones, approximately 92% seen once; the top ten hold 0.8% to 0.9%. The sequenced sample consisted of peripheral blood. These receptors were collected from a man aged 18 to 30 with COVID-19, enrolled during active disease.

The rearrangement uses TRBV15 and TRBJ1-2; D possibly corresponds to TRBD1 (6 bases). CDR1 and CDR2 from the germline V gene are LNHNV and YYDKDF (reference sequence). Trimming pared 0 bases from V and 8 bases from J, leaving 7 bases between. The CDR3 covers 12 residues. The CDR3, as DNA: TGTGCCACCAGCAGAGACAGGGGCGGCTACACCTTC. This encodes CATSRDRGGYTF.

This clone was recorded once. V is TRBV9 and J is TRBJ2-5, with 9 bases fitting TRBD1. The CDR3 is 15 amino acids. V trimming: 2 bases; J trimming: 5 bases; junction bases outside the gene matches: 7. Germline CDR1 SGDLS, CDR2 YYNGEE. CDR3 loop: CASSVDRGFTETQYF. The DNA for the CDR3 is TGTGCCAGCAGCGTGGACAGGGGTTTTACGGAGACCCAGTACTTC.

The chain carries TRBV2 and TRBJ1-2, with 7 bases identical to TRBD1. V shed 9 bases and J 0 bases; nucleotides not matched to a gene: 13. Germline CDR1 is SNHLY and CDR2 is FYNNEI. This CDR3 has 16 residues. As DNA, the CDR3 is TGTGCCAGACAGGGGCGTACAGGATTAGCTAACTATGGCTACACCTTC. Protein product: CARQGRTGLANYGYTF.

This clone turned up a few times. CDR3 bases: TGTGCCAGTACCTCTCTAGGGGGCGGAACTGAAGCTTTCTTT. This translates into CASTSLGGGTEAFF. The V and J genes are TRBV19 and TRBJ1-1; 7 bases are shared with TRBD1. With 7 bases clipped from V and 5 bases from J, the junction kept 10 bases outside the gene matches. The germline CDR1 and CDR2 sequences are LNHDA and SQIVND (reference sequence). The CDR3 totals 14 residues.

This rearrangement joins TRBV5-6 to TRBJ1-1; no definite D call. Germline values: CDR1 SGHDT, CDR2 YYEEEE. This CDR3 spans 14 amino acids. Trimming took off 3 bases at V and 6 bases at J, with 15 bases between the two ends. The DNA of the CDR3 is TGTGCCAGCAGCTCTTTCGGTCTAGGCGCTGAAGCTTTCTTT. Translation gives CASSSFGLGAEAFF.

This chain connects TRBV30 to TRBJ1-1, with unresolved D. CDR1 and CDR2 (germline): GTSNPN, SVGIG (reference sequence). Deletions cut 5 bases from V and 4 bases from J, with 11 bases between. The CDR3 is made up of 12 amino acids. CDR3 amino acids: CAWGEVGTEAFF. The CDR3 region has the DNA TGTGCCTGGGGGGAGGTCGGCACTGAAGCTTTCTTT.

The CDR3 region has the DNA TGCGCCAGCAGCCAAGATCGGGCACCGGGGAACTATGGCTACACCTTC. Protein: CASSQDRAPGNYGYTF. The chain joins TRBV4-1 to TRBJ1-2; D gene uncertain. The ends were cut back, 0 bases at V and 2 bases at J, with 13 bases in the middle. Per the germline V gene, CDR1 is MGHRA and CDR2 is YSYEKL. The CDR3 consists of 16 residues.

In its sample, this clone was seen once. The V gene is TRBV3-1 (or the pseudogene TRBV3-2), the J gene TRBJ2-3; D is ambiguous. The CDR3 has 13 amino acids. Germline V gene lookup returns CDR1 LGHDT and CDR2 YNNKEL (reference sequence). With 4 bases removed from V and 4 bases from J, the gap between germline ends came to 9 bases. Here the CDR3 DNA reads TGTGCCAGCAGCCCCACGGTTCCAGATACGCAGTATTTT. The encoded protein is CASSPTVPDTQYF.

The chain combines TRBV19 with TRBJ1-1; the D gene is possibly TRBD1 (5 bases). There are 13 residues in the CDR3. V was pared by 9 bases and J by 5 bases, with 16 bases between. Germline loops: CDR1 LNHDA, CDR2 SQIVND (reference sequence). In DNA form, the CDR3 reads TGTGCCAGCCTACCAGGTGGGGGGACTGAAGCTTTCTTT. Translating it yields CASLPGGGTEAFF. Combining the CDR3 with reference TRBV19 and TRBJ1-1 gives the whole variable domain DGGITQSPKYLFRKEGQNVTLSCEQNLNHDAMYWYRQDPGQGLRLIYYSQIVNDFQKGDIAEGYSVSREKKESFPLTVTSAQKNPTAFYLCASLPGGGTEAFFGQGTRLTVV.

This sequence joins TRBV25-1 and TRBJ2-7; 11 positions agree with TRBD1. V shed 7 bases and J 2 bases; nucleotides not matched to a gene: 10. Germline CDR1 MGHDK, CDR2 SYGVNS. The CDR3 runs 16 residues. CDR3 region: CASNPAPGQGAYEQYF. The CDR3, as DNA: TGTGCCAGCAATCCCGCGCCGGGACAGGGGGCCTACGAGCAGTACTTC.

To note about this clone: Distinct nucleotide sequences in the sample also encode this CDR3. J is TRBJ2-5 and V is TRBV5-6; D is ambiguous. The CDR3 runs 13 residues. Germline CDR1 and CDR2: SGHDT and YYEEEE. V was shortened by 2 bases and J by 4 bases, with 9 bases between the two germline ends. Here the CDR3 reads CASSFTGGETQYF. The CDR3 coding sequence is TGTGCCAGCAGCTTTACTGGCGGAGAGACCCAGTACTTC. The full variable domain, its missing parts supplied by reference TRBV5-6 and TRBJ2-5, is DAGVTQSPTHLIKTRGQQVTLRCSPKSGHDTVSWYQQALGQGPQFIFQYYEEEERQRGNFPDRFSGHQFPNYSSELNVNALLLGDSALYLCASSFTGGETQYFGPGTRLLVL.